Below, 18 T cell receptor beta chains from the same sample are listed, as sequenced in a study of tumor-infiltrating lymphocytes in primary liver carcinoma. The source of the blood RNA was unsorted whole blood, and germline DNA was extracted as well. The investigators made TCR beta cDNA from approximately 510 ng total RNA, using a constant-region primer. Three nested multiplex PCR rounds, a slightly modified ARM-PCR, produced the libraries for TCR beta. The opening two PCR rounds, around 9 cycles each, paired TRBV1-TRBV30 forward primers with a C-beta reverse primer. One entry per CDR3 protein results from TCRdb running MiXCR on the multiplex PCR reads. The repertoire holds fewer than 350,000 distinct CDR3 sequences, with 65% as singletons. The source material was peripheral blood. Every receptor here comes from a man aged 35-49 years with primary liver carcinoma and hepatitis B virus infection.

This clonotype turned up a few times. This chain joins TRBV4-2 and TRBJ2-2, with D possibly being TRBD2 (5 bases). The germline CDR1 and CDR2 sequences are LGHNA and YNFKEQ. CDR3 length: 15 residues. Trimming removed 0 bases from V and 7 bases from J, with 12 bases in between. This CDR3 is CASSQDRTGGGELFF. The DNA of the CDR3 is TGTGCCAGCAGCCAAGATAGGACTGGAGGCGGGGAGCTGTTTTTT.

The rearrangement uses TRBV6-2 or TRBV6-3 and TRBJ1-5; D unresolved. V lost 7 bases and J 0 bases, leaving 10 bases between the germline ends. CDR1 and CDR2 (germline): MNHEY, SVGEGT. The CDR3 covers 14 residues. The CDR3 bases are TGTGCCAGCACGGAAGAGTATAGCAATCAGCCCCAGCATTTT. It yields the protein CASTEEYSNQPQHF.

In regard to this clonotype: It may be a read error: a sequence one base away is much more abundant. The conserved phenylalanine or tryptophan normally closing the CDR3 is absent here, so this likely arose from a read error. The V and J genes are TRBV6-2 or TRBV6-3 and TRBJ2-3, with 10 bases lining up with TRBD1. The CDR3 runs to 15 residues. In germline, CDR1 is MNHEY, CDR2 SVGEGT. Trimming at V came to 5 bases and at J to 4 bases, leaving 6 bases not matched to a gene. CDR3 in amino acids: CASSSGTGVADTQYL. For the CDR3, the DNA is TGTGCCAGCAGTAGCGGGACAGGGGTAGCAGATACGCAGTATCTT.

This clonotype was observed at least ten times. The CDR3 loop reads CASSPAYEQYF. In DNA form, the CDR3 reads TGTGCCAGCAGTCCCGCCTACGAGCAGTACTTC. The chain is built from TRBV12-3 or TRBV12-4 and TRBJ2-7, with D hard to call. The CDR3 spans 11 residues. Trimming cost V 5 bases and J 2 bases, with 4 bases left between them.

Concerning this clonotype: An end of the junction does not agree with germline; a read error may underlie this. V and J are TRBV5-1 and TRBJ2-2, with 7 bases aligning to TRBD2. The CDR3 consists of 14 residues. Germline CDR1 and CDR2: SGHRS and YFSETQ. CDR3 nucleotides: TGCACCAGCAGCTGGACTAGGGACACCGGGGAGCTGTTTTTT. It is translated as CTSSWTRDTGELFF.

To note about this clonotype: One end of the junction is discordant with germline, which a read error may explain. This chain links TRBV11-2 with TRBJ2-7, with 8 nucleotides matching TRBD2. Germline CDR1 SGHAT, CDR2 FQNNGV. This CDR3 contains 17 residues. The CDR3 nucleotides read TGTGCCAGCACCGTCGCCTTTAGCGGGGACTACTCCTACGGGCAGTACTTC. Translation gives CASTVAFSGDYSYGQYF. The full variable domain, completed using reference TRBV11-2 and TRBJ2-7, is EAGVAQSPRYKIIEKRQSVAFWCNPISGHATLYWYQQILGQGPKLLIQFQNNGVVDDSQLPKDRFSAERLKGVDSTLKIQPAKLEDSAVYLCASTVAFSGDYSYGQYFGPGTRLTVT.

The CDR3 DNA sequence: TGTGCCAGCAGGTCTGGGACGGTTAATTCACCCCTCCACTTT. It specifies CASRSGTVNSPLHF. The chain recombines TRBV28 with TRBJ1-6, with D tentatively TRBD1 (5 bases). V lost 6 bases to trimming and J lost 6 bases, with 12 bases between them. This CDR3 region has 14 residues. Germline CDR1 and CDR2: MDHEN and SYDVKM. Full variable domain (missing parts from reference TRBV28 and TRBJ1-6): DVKVTQSSRYLVKRTGEKVFLECVQDMDHENMFWYRQDPGLGLRLIYFSYDVKMKEKGDIPEGYSVSREKKERFSLILESASTNQTSMYLCASRSGTVNSPLHFGNGTRLTVT.

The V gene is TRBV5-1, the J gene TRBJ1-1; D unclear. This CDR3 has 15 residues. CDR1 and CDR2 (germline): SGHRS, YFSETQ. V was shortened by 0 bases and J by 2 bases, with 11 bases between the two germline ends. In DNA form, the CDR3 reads TGCGCCAGCAGCTTGGCCGGGGTCATTAACACTGAAGCTTTCTTT. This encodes CASSLAGVINTEAFF.

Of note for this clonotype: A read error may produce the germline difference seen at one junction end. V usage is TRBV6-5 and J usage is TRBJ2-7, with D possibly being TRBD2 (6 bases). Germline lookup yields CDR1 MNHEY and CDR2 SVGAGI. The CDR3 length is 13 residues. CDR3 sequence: CASTVATGLEQYF. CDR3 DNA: TGCGCCAGCACCGTAGCGACGGGACTGGAGCAGTACTTC.

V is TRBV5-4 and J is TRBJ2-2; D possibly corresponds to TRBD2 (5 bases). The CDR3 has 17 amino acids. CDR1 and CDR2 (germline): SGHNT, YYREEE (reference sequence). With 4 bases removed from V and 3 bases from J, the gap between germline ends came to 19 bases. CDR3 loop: CASSDPVARRDTGELFF. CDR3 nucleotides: TGTGCCAGCAGCGATCCTGTAGCGCGACGTGACACCGGGGAGCTGTTTTTT.

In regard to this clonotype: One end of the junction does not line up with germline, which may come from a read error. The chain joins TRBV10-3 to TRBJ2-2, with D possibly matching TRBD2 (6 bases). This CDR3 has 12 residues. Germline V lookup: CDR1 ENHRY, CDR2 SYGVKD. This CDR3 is CTISESGGELFF. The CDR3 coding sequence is TGTACCATCAGTGAGTCTGGCGGGGAGCTATTTTTT.

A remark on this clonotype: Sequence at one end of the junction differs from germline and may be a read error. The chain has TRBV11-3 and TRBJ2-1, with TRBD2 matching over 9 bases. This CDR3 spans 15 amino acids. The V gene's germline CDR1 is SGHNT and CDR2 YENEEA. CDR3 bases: TGTACCAGCAGCTTAGATAGCGGGAGCGACGGTGAGCAGTTCTTC. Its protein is CTSSLDSGSDGEQFF. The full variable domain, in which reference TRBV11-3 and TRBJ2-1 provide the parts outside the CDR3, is EAGVVQSPRYKIIEKKQPVAFWCNPISGHNTLYWYLQNLGQGPELLIRYENEEAVDDSQLPKDRFSAERLKGVDSTLKIQPAELGDSAVYLCTSSLDSGSDGEQFFGPGTRLTVL.

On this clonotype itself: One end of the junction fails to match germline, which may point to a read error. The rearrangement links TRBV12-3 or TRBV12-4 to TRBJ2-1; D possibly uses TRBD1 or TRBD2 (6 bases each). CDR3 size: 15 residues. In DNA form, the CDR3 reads TGTGTCAGCAGTTTTGGGGGGAGCAGGGGCGGTGAGCAGTTCTTC. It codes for CVSSFGGSRGGEQFF.

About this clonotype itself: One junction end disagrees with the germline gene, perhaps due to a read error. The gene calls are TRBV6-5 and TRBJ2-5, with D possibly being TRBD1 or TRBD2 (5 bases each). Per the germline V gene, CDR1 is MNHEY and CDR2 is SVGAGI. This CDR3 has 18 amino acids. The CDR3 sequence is CASSYSHGQGRTHETQYF. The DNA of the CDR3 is TGTGCCAGCAGTTACTCACATGGTCAGGGACGGACCCATGAGACTCAGTACTTC.

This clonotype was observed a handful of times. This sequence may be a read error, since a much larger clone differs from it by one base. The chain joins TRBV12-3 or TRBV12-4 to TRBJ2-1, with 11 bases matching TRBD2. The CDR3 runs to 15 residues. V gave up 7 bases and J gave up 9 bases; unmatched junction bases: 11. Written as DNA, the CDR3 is TGTGCCAGCACACTAGCGGGAGCCCCCTCTGGTGAGCAGTTCTTC. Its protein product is CASTLAGAPSGEQFF.

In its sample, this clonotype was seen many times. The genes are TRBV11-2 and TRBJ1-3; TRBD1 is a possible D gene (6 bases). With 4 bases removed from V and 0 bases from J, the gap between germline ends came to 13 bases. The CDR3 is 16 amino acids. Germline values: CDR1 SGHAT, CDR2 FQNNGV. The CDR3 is CASSSGTLSSGNTIYF. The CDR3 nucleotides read TGTGCCAGCAGCTCTGGGACATTAAGCTCTGGAAACACCATATATTTT. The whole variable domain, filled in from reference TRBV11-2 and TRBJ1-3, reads EAGVAQSPRYKIIEKRQSVAFWCNPISGHATLYWYQQILGQGPKLLIQFQNNGVVDDSQLPKDRFSAERLKGVDSTLKIQPAKLEDSAVYLCASSSGTLSSGNTIYFGEGSWLTVV.

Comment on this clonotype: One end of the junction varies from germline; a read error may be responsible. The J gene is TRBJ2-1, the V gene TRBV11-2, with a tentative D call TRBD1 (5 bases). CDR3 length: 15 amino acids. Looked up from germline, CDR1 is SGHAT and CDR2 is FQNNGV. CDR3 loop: CTSSLTSQEHNEQFF. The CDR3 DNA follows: TGTACCAGCAGCTTAACCTCACAGGAACACAATGAGCAGTTCTTC.

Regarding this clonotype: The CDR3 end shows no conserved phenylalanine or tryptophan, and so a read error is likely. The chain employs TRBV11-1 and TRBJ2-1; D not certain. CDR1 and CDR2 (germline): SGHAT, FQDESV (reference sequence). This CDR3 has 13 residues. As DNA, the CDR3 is TGTGCCAACAGCGCGGAGCCCTACAATGAGCAGTTCATC. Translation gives CANSAEPYNEQFI.